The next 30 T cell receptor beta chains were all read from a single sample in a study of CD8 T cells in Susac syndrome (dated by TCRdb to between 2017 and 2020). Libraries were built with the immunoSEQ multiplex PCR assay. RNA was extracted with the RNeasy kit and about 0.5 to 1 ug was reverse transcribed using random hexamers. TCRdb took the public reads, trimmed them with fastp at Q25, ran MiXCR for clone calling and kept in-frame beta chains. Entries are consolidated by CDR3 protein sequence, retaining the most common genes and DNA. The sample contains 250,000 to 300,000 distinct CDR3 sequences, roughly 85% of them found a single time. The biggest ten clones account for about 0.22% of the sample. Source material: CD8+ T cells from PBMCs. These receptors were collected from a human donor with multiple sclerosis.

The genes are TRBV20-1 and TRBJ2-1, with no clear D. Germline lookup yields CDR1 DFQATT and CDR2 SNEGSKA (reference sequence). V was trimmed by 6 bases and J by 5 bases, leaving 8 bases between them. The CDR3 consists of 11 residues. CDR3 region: CSAAQDNEQFF. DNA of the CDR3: TGCAGTGCGGCGCAGGACAATGAGCAGTTCTTC.

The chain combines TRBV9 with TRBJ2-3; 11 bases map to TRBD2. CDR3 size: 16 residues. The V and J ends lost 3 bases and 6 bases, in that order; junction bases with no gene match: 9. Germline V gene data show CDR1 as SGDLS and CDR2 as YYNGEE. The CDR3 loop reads CASSGIAGGPLDTQYF. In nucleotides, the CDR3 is TGTGCCAGCAGCGGTATAGCGGGAGGGCCACTGGATACGCAGTATTTT.

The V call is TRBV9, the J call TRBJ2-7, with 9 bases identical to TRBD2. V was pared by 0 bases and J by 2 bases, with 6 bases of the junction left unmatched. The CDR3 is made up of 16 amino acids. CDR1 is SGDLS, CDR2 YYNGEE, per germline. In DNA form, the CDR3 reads TGTGCCAGCAGCGTAGAGGCGGCGGGAGGGCCCTACGAGCAGTACTTC. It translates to CASSVEAAGGPYEQYF. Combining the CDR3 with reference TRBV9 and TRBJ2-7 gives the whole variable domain DSGVTQTPKHLITATGQRVTLRCSPRSGDLSVYWYQQSLDQGLQFLIQYYNGEERAKGNILERFSAQQFPDLHSELNLSSLELGDSALYFCASSVEAAGGPYEQYFGPGTRLTVT.

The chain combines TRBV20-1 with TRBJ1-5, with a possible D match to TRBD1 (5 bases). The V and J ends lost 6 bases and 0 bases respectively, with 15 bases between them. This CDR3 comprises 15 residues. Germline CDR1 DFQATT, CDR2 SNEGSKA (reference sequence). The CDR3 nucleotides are TGCAGTGCCAGCAGGGTAGGAGATAGCAATCAGCCCCAGCATTTT. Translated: CSASRVGDSNQPQHF.

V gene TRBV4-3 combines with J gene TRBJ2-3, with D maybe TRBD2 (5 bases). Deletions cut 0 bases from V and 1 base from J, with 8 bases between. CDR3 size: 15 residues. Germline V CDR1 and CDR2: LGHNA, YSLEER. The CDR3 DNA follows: TGCGCCAGCAGCCAAGAAGAGGGTGGCACAGATACGCAGTATTTT. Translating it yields CASSQEEGGTDTQYF.

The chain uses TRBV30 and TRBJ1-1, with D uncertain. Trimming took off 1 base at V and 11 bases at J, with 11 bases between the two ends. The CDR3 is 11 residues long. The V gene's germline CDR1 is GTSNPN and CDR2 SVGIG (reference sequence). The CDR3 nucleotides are TGTGCCTGGAGTGACGGCGGACGGGCTTTCTTT. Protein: CAWSDGGRAFF.

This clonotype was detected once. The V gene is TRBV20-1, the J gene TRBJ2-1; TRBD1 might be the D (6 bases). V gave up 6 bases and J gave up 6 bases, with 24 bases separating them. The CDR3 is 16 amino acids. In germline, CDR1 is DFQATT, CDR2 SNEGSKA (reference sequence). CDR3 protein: CSAETTGIRVPNEQFF. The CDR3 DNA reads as TGCAGTGCCGAGACTACAGGGATAAGGGTTCCCAATGAGCAGTTCTTC.

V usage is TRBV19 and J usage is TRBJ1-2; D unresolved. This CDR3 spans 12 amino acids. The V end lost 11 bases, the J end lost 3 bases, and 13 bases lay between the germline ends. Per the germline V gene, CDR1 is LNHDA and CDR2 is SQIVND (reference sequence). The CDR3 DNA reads TGTGCCCTCTGGGCAGTCCACTATGGCTACACCTTC. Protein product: CALWAVHYGYTF.

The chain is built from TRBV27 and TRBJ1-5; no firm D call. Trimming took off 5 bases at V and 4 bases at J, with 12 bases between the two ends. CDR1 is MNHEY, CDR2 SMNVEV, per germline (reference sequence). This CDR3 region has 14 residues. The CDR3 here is CASSPGVPNQPQHF. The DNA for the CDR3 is TGTGCCAGCAGTCCTGGGGTCCCAAATCAGCCCCAGCATTTT.

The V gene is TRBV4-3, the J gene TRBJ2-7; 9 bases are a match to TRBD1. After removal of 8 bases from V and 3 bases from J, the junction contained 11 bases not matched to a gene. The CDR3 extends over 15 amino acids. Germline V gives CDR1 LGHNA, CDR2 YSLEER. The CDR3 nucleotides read TGCGCCAGCTCTCAAGATGCGGACAGGGGCTACGAGCAGTACTTC. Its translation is CASSQDADRGYEQYF.

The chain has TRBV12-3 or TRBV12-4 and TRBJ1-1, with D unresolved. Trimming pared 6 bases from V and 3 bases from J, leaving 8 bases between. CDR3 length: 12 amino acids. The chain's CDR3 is CASREWDTEAFF. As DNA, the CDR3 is TGTGCCAGCAGGGAATGGGACACTGAAGCTTTCTTT.

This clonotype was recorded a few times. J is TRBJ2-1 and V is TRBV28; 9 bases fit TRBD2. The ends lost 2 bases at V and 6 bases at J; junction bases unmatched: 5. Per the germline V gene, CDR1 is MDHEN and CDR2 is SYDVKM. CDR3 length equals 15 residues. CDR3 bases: TGTGCCAGCAGTTTAGGGCTAGCGGGATTCAATGAGCAGTTCTTC. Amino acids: CASSLGLAGFNEQFF.

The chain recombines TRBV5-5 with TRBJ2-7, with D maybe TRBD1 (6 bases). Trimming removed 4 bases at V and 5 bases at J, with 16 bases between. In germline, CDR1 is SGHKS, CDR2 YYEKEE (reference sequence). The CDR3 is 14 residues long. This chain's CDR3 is CASSPRGNRDEQYF. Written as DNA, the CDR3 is TGTGCCAGCAGCCCCCGAGGAAACAGGGACGAGCAGTACTTC.

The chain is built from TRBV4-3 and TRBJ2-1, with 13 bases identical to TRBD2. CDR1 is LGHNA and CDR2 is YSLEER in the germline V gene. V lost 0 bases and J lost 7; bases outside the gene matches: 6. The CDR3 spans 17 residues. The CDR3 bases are TGCGCCAGCAGCCAAGATTTTGGACTAGCGGGAGTAAATGAGCAGTTCTTC. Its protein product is CASSQDFGLAGVNEQFF.

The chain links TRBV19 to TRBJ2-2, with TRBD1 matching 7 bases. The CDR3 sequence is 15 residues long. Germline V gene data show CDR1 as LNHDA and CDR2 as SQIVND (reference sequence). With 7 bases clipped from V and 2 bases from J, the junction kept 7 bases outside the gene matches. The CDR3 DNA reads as TGTGCCAGTATACGGGGACAGCCAAACACCGGGGAGCTGTTTTTT. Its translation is CASIRGQPNTGELFF.

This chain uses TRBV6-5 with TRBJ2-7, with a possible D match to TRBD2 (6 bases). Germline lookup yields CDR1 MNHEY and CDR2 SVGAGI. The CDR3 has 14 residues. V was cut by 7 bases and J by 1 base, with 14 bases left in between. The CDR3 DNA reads TGTGCCAGCACCTTGTCCGGGACTTCCTACGAGCAGTACTTC. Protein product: CASTLSGTSYEQYF.

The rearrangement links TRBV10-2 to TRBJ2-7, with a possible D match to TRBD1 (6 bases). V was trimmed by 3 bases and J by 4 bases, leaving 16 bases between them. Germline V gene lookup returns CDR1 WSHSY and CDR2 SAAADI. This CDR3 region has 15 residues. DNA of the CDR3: TGCGCCAGCAGTGATGGGACAAGGTTACTTTACGAGCAGTACTTC. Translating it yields CASSDGTRLLYEQYF.

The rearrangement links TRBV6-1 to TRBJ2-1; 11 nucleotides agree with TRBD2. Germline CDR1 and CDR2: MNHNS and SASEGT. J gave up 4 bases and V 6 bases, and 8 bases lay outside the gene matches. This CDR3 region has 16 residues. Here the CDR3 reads CASRASGTSGYNEQFF. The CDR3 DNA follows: TGTGCCAGCAGGGCGTCCGGGACTAGCGGATACAATGAGCAGTTCTTC.

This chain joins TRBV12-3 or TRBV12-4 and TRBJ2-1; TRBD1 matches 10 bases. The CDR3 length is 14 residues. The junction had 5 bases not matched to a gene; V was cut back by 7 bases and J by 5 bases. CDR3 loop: CASMDGTGDNEQFF. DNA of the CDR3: TGTGCCAGCATGGACGGGACAGGGGACAATGAGCAGTTCTTC.

DNA of the CDR3: TGCAGCGTTGAACTAATGACAGGGGGCGAAGAGACCCAGTACTTC. Amino acid sequence: CSVELMTGGEETQYF. The chain recombines TRBV29-1 with TRBJ2-5; 10 positions agree with TRBD1. Germline CDR1 is SQVTM and CDR2 is ANQGSEA. V lost 2 bases, J lost 3 bases, and 6 bases stayed unmatched. The CDR3 runs 15 residues.

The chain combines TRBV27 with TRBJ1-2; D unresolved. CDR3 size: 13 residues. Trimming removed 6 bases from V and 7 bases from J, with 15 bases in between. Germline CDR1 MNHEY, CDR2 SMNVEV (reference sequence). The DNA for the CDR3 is TGTGCCAGCAGGCCGGGTCTGACGGCTGGCTACACCTTC. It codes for CASRPGLTAGYTF.

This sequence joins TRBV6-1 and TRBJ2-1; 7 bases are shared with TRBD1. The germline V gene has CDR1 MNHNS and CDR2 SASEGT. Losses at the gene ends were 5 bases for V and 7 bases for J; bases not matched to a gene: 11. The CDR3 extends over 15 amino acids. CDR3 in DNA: TGTGCCAGCAGTATAGGGGGAACGACAGGGAATGAGCAGTTCTTC. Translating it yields CASSIGGTTGNEQFF.

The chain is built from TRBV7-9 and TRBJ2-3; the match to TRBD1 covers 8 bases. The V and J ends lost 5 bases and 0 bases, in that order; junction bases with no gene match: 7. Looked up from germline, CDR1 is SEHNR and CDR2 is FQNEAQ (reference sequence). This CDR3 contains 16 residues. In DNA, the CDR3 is TGTGCCAGCAGCGCGACAGGGGTCCTAAGCACAGATACGCAGTATTTT. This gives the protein CASSATGVLSTDTQYF.

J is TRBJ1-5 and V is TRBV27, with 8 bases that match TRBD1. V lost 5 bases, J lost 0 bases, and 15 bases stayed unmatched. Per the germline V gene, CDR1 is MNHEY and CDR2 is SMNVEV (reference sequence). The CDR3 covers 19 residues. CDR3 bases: TGTGCCAGCAGTCCGTACCCGCCGGGACAGGTTTATAGCAATCAGCCCCAGCATTTT. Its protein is CASSPYPPGQVYSNQPQHF.

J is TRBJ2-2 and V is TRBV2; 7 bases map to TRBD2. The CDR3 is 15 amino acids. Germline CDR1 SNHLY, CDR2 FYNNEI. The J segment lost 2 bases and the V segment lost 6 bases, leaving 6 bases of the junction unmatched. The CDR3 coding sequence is TGTGCCAGCAGGGTCCCTAGCGGAAACACCGGGGAGCTGTTTTTT. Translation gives CASRVPSGNTGELFF.

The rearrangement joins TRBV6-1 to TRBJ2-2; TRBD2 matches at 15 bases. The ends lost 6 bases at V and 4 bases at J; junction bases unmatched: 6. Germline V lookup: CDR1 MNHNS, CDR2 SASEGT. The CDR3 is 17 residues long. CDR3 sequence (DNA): TGTGCCAGCAGAGACGGACTAGCGGGAGGGCGCACCGGGGAGCTGTTTTTT. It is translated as CASRDGLAGGRTGELFF.

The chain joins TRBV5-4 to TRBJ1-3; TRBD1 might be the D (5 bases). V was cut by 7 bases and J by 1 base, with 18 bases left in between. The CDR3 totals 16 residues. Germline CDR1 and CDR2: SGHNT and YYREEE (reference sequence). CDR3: CASGNRYSASGNTIYF. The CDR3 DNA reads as TGTGCCAGCGGCAACAGGTATTCGGCGTCTGGAAACACCATATATTTT.

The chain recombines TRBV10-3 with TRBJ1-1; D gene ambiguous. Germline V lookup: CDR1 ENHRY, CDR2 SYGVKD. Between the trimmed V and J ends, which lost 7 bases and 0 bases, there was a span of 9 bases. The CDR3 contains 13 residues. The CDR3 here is CAITTGLNTEAFF. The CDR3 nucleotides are TGTGCCATCACCACCGGTCTGAACACTGAAGCTTTCTTT.

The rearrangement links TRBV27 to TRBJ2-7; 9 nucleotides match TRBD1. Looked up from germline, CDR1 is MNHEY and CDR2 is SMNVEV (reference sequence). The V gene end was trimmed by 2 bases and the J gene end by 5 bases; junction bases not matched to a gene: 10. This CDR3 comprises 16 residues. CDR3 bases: TGTGCCAGCAGTTTAGTCGGTGGGACAGGGCTCCACGAGCAGTACTTC. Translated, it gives CASSLVGGTGLHEQYF.

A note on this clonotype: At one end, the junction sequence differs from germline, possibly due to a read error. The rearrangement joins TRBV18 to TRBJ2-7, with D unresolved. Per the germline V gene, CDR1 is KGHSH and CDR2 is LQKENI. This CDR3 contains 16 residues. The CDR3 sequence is CTSSPRSLERPYEQYF. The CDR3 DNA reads TGTACCAGCTCACCACGGAGTCTGGAACGACCCTACGAGCAGTACTTC.